Following are 22 T cell receptor beta chains from one sample sequenced in a study of T cell responses to AZD1222 COVID-19 vaccine. Data came from immunoSEQ multiplex PCR; TCRdb stores just in-frame clones and leaves some out. The sample has 90,000 to 120,000 clones; approximately 90% are singletons. The sequences come from peripheral blood, collected 28 days after the second AZD1222 dose. These receptors originate from an adult who received the AZD1222 COVID-19 vaccine.

The chain links TRBV27 to TRBJ2-7; the D is unclear. Trimming cost V 2 bases and J 1 base, with 9 bases left between them. The CDR3 is 14 amino acids. Germline loops: CDR1 MNHEY, CDR2 SMNVEV (reference sequence). CDR3 nucleotide sequence: TGTGCCAGCAGTTTAAAGTACTCTTCCTACGAGCAGTACTTC. Translation gives CASSLKYSSYEQYF.

Only a few counts were recorded for this clone. V usage is TRBV6-5 and J usage is TRBJ2-7; 8 positions agree with TRBD1. This CDR3 contains 12 residues. Per the germline V gene, CDR1 is MNHEY and CDR2 is SVGAGI. The V and J ends lost 8 bases and 2 bases, in that order; junction bases with no gene match: 2. CDR3 region: CASGTGPYEQYF. CDR3 bases: TGTGCCAGCGGGACAGGCCCCTACGAGCAGTACTTC.

This clone was seen a handful of times. The chain uses TRBV30 and TRBJ2-5; D is unresolved. The V gene lost 0 bases and the J gene lost 4 bases, with 9 bases spanning the gap. The CDR3 contains 13 residues. Germline V CDR1 and CDR2: GTSNPN, SVGIG (reference sequence). CDR3 in DNA: TGTGCCTGGAGTGTTGGGGTGGTAGAGACCCAGTACTTC. Its translation is CAWSVGVVETQYF.

This rearrangement joins TRBV7-8 to TRBJ1-1, with D uncertain. V gave up 3 bases and J gave up 3 bases, with 14 bases separating them. The CDR3 sequence is 15 residues long. Germline loops: CDR1 SGHVS, CDR2 FQNEAQ. The chain's CDR3 is CASSFRQVVDTEAFF. The CDR3 bases are TGTGCCAGCAGCTTCAGGCAAGTCGTAGACACTGAAGCTTTCTTT.

This chain joins TRBV13 and TRBJ1-3; unclear D gene. The germline V gene encodes CDR1 PRHDT and CDR2 FYEKMQ (reference sequence). The CDR3 runs 15 residues. With 7 bases removed from V and 0 bases from J, the gap between germline ends came to 13 bases. The CDR3 here is CASTQEGGSGNTIYF. Written as DNA, the CDR3 is TGTGCCAGCACCCAGGAGGGTGGCTCTGGAAACACCATATATTTT.

This rearrangement joins TRBV2 to TRBJ1-2, with 7 bases matching TRBD1. Trimming took 8 bases from V and 2 from J; bases not matched to a gene: 11. The CDR3 is made up of 15 amino acids. Germline V gene lookup returns CDR1 SNHLY and CDR2 FYNNEI. CDR3: CASDRVKKLNYGYTF. CDR3 bases: TGTGCCAGCGACAGGGTAAAGAAGTTGAACTATGGCTACACCTTC.

The rearrangement links TRBV5-1 to TRBJ2-7, with 8 positions matching TRBD1. Germline assignment: CDR1 SGHRS and CDR2 YFSETQ. With V trimmed by 1 base and J by 6 bases, 6 bases remained unmatched. The CDR3 totals 14 residues. Written as DNA, the CDR3 is TGCGCCAGCAGCTTGCGTGGACAGGGAACCGAGCAGTACTTC. Amino acids: CASSLRGQGTEQYF. Full variable domain (missing parts from reference TRBV5-1 and TRBJ2-7): KAGVTQTPRYLIKTRGQQVTLSCSPISGHRSVSWYQQTPGQGLQFLFEYFSETQRNKGNFPGRFSGRQFSNSRSEMNVSTLELGDSALYLCASSLRGQGTEQYFGPGTRLTVT.

The sample holds one count of this clone. The J gene is TRBJ2-3, the V gene TRBV5-1, with D hard to call. Per germline, CDR1 SGHRS and CDR2 YFSETQ. V lost 4 bases and J 6 bases, leaving 18 bases between the germline ends. This CDR3 spans 15 amino acids. The CDR3 DNA follows: TGCGCCAGCAGCCCCCCCGGACCAACCACGGATACGCAGTATTTT. This sequence encodes CASSPPGPTTDTQYF.

This sequence joins TRBV4-1 and TRBJ2-3; possible D gene TRBD2, 7 bases. This CDR3 is 16 amino acids long. In germline, CDR1 is MGHRA, CDR2 YSYEKL. V was shortened by 4 bases and J by 0 bases, with 14 bases between the two germline ends. The CDR3, as DNA: TGCGCCAGCAGCCTCGGGGGGCGGGGGAGCACAGATACGCAGTATTTT. This encodes CASSLGGRGSTDTQYF.

V usage is TRBV21-1 and J usage is TRBJ2-5; the table's TRBD2 call for D was not verified on the DNA. TRBV21-1 is recorded as a pseudogene. The CDR3 is 17 amino acids. CDR3 residues: CASRLGRIAGIQETQYF. DNA for the CDR3: TGTGCCAGCAGACTGGGGAGGATAGCGGGGATACAAGAGACCCAGTACTTC.

This rearrangement joins TRBV5-6 to TRBJ1-5; 9 nucleotides agree with TRBD1. From germline, CDR1 is SGHDT and CDR2 YYEEEE. Germline trimming cut 1 base from V and 6 bases from J; bases unmatched to any gene: 5. CDR3 length: 15 residues. This chain's CDR3 is CASSLKTGGLQPQHF. In nucleotides, the CDR3 is TGTGCCAGCAGCTTGAAAACAGGGGGCCTTCAGCCCCAGCATTTT.

The chain is built from TRBV5-4 and TRBJ2-2; TRBD1 matches 8 bases. Germline values: CDR1 SGHNT, CDR2 YYREEE (reference sequence). There are 15 residues in the CDR3. The V gene end was trimmed by 4 bases and the J gene end by 1 base; junction bases not matched to a gene: 3. CDR3: CASSHGTGNTGELFF. CDR3 in DNA: TGTGCCAGCAGCCACGGGACAGGGAACACCGGGGAGCTGTTTTTT.

The V gene is TRBV7-6, the J gene TRBJ1-1, with 8 bases that match TRBD1. Germline-derived CDR1 and CDR2 are SGHVS and FNYEAQ. CDR3 length: 16 residues. V lost 6 bases and J lost 1; bases outside the gene matches: 10. Written as DNA, the CDR3 is TGTGCCAGCAGTTTATACTCCGGGACAGGGAACACTGAAGCTTTCTTT. Translating gives CASSLYSGTGNTEAFF.

This chain links TRBV28 with TRBJ1-1; 7 positions agree with TRBD1. The CDR3 is made up of 14 amino acids. The V segment lost 5 bases and the J segment 4 bases; nucleotides outside the gene matches: 7. In germline, CDR1 is MDHEN, CDR2 SYDVKM. CDR3 sequence: CASSKQGRVTEAFF. In nucleotides, the CDR3 is TGTGCCAGCAGTAAACAGGGGCGGGTCACTGAAGCTTTCTTT.

The genes are TRBV3-1 (or the pseudogene TRBV3-2) and TRBJ2-5; possibly TRBD2 for D (5 bases). The germline V gene encodes CDR1 LGHDT and CDR2 YNNKEL (reference sequence). This CDR3 spans 12 amino acids. Deletions cut 2 bases from V and 6 bases from J, with 7 bases between. CDR3 protein: CASSQIAKTQYF. As DNA, the CDR3 is TGTGCCAGCAGCCAAATAGCGAAGACCCAGTACTTC.

The chain combines TRBV7-6 with TRBJ2-5, with D uncertain. Per germline, CDR1 SGHVS and CDR2 FNYEAQ. Trimming stripped 5 bases from V and 2 bases from J, with 12 bases between. The CDR3 runs 14 residues. CDR3 loop: CASSPPNRQETQYF. The CDR3 DNA sequence: TGTGCCAGCAGCCCGCCTAATCGGCAAGAGACCCAGTACTTC.

V and J are TRBV9 and TRBJ2-2; TRBD1 aligns across 11 bases. Per germline, CDR1 SGDLS and CDR2 YYNGEE. The CDR3 loop spans 18 amino acids. Unmatched junction bases numbered 9, after V lost 0 bases and J lost 5 bases. The CDR3: CASSVVDRGRLQTGELFF. CDR3 nucleotide sequence: TGTGCCAGCAGCGTAGTGGACAGGGGGCGCTTACAGACCGGGGAGCTGTTTTTT.

The V and J genes are TRBV28 and TRBJ1-5; D is undetermined. The V gene's germline CDR1 is MDHEN and CDR2 SYDVKM. The CDR3 has 16 amino acids. Trimming left V 8 bases short and J 2 bases short, with 19 bases between. The CDR3 region is CASGMLPGSGNQPQHF. DNA for the CDR3: TGTGCCAGCGGAATGCTCCCCGGGTCGGGCAATCAGCCCCAGCATTTT.

The V call is TRBV20-1, the J call TRBJ2-1; either TRBD1 or TRBD2 may fit D (5 bases each). CDR3 size: 12 residues. CDR1 and CDR2 from the germline V gene are DFQATT and SNEGSKA (reference sequence). Between the trimmed V and J ends, which lost 3 bases and 9 bases, there was a span of 12 bases. The CDR3 region has the DNA TGCAGTGCTAGTTCACGGGGCGGTGAGCAGTTCTTC. It translates to CSASSRGGEQFF.

The CDR3 spells CASSSQGFEQFF. DNA for the CDR3: TGTGCCAGCAGCTCGCAGGGGTTTGAGCAGTTCTTC. The chain employs TRBV7-2 and TRBJ2-1; D might be TRBD1 (6 bases). CDR3 length: 12 amino acids. V lost 4 bases to trimming and J lost 9 bases, with 10 bases between them. Germline values: CDR1 SGHTA, CDR2 FQGNSA.

The V and J genes are TRBV29-1 and TRBJ1-2; D is undetermined. The CDR3 has 12 amino acids. Trimming stripped 7 bases from V and 0 bases from J, with 9 bases between. Germline V gene sequence: CDR1 SQVTM, CDR2 ANQGSEA. CDR3 amino acids: CSAEASNYGYTF. The CDR3 DNA is TGCAGCGCCGAGGCCTCTAACTATGGCTACACCTTC.

The genes are TRBV11-2 and TRBJ2-7; D not resolved. The V gene's germline CDR1 is SGHAT and CDR2 FQNNGV. This CDR3 is built from 15 residues. Trimming pared 4 bases from V and 6 bases from J, leaving 19 bases between. CDR3 loop: CASSSNWVSVGEQYF. For the CDR3, the DNA is TGTGCCAGCAGCTCAAATTGGGTATCGGTAGGCGAGCAGTACTTC.